This T cell receptor (beta chain) was identified in a study of shared clonotypes between healthy human individuals. The CDR3 is 15 residues long. Trimming removed 5 bases at V and 6 bases at J, with 20 bases between. The V gene's germline CDR1 is ENHRY and CDR2 SYGVKD. Assay used: immunoSEQ multiplex PCR; TCRdb lists only in-frame clones, some missing. The sample includes 1,500,000 or so clones, approximately 96% of them seen just once. The sample taken for sequencing was naive CD4+ T cells sorted from blood. The subset denotes: CD45RA+ positively selected. This sequence was found in a man aged 30-40 years in good health. This chain connects TRBV10-3 to TRBJ2-7; D is perhaps TRBD2 (6 bases). The CDR3: CAISSDSHGSREQYF. The CDR3 region has the DNA TGTGCCATCAGTTCTGACTCCCACGGGAGCCGCGAGCAGTACTTC.